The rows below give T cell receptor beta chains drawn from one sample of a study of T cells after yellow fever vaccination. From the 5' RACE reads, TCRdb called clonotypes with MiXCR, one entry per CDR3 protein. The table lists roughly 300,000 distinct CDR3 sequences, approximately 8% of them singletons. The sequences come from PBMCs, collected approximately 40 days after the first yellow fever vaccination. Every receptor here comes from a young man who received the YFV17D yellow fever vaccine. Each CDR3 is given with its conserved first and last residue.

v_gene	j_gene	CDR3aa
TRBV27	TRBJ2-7	CASSPPGYGGQYF
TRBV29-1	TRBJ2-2	CSGKDSNTGELFF
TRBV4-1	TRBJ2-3	CASSQSASGWPDTQYF
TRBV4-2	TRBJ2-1	CASSQEISSYNEQFF
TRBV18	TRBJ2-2	CASSPQGTNTGELFF
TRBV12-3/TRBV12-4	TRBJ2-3	CASSSGGEDTQYF
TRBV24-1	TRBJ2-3	CPTSDLTGPVTQYF
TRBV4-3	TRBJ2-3	CASSQVIGGATDTQYF
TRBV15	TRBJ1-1	CATSRTGLMRMDTEAFF
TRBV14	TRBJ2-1	CASSLSGMRQFF
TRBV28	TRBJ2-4	CASSFVGPGQGTLAKNIQYF
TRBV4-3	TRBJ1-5	CASSQNTRGNQPQHF
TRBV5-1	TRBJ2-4	CASSLDGWAKNIQYF
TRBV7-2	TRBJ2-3	CASTQGAGNTQYF
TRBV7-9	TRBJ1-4	CASSLTAGSEVF
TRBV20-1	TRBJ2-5	CSARSPWGLKGVTQYF
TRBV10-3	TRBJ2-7	CAISRDYPNEQYF
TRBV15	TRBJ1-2	CATSRGQGASGYTF
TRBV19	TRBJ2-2	CASSLMAGRYTGELFF
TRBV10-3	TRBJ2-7	CAAGTSGVSGEQYF
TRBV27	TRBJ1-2	CASRARSSYGYTF
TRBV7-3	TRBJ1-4	CASSQGWGEKLFF
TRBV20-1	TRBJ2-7	CSASDYTSTYEQYF
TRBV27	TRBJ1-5	CASSLRSPYSNQPQHF
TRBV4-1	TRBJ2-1	CASSQDPQGGELYNEQFF
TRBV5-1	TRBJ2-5	CASSLTGGLAGQETQYF
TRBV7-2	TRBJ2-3	CASSFRAGGGYTQYF
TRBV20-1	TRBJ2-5	CSASEGGQETQYF
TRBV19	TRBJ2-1	CASSMGNEQFF
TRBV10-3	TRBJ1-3	CAIRRQGSGNTIYF
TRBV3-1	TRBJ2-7	CASSQGFGTYEQYF
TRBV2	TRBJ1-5	CASSESGYSNQPQHF
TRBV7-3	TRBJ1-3	CASSSSLGTEVYF
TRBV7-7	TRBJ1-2	CASITGTDYYGYTF
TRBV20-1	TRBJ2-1	CSAVPTGYSYNEQFF
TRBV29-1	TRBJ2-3	CSVEDFRADTDTQYF
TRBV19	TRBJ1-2	CASIRGQGNGYGYTF
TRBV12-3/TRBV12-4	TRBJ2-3	CASSLEIDTQYF
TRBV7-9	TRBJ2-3	CASSSVAGAFTDTQYF
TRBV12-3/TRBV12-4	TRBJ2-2	CASSKTETLGELFF
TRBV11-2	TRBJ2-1	CASSSRTEYNEQFF
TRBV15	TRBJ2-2	CATSRDRLAGHTGELFF
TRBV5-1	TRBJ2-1	CASSFLGNEQFF
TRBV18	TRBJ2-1	CASSPLAGGVNEQFF
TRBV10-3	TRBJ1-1	CAISVGGGGSEAFF
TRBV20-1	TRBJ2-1	CCAVRPAGGPYNEQFF
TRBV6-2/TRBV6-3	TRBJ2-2	CASSYVGTGELFF
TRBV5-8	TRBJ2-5	CASSGNSRVETQYF
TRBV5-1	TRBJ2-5	CASSPGLAGETQYF
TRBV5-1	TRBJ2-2	CASSAERELFF
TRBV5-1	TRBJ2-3	CASSLWGRGTDTQYF
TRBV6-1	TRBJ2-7	CASSPQAGNSYEQYF
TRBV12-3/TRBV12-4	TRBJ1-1	CASRTGTPNTEAFF
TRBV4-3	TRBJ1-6	CASSQESTNRGYNSPLHF
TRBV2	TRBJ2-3	CASGVTLTDTDTQYF
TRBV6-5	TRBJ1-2	CASSYLGGTAGYTF
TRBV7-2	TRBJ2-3	CASSFRTGEDTQYF